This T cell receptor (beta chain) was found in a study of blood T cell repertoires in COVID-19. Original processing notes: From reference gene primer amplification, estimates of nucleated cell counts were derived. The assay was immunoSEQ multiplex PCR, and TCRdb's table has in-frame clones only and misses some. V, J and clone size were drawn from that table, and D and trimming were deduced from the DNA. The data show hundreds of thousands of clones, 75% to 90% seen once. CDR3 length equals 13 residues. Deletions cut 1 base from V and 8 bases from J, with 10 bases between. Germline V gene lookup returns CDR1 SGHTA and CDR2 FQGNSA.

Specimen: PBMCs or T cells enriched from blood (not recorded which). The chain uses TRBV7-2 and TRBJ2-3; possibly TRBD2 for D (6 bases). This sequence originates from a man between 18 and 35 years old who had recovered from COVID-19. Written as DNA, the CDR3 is TGTGCCAGCAGCTTAGGCGTGGGGGGTACGCAGTATTTT. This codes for CASSLGVGGTQYF. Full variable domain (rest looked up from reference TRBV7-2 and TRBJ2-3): GAGVSQSPSNKVTEKGKDVELRCDPISGHTALYWYRQSLGQGLEFLIYFQGNSAPDKSGLPSDRFSAERTGGSVSTLTIQRTQQEDSAVYLCASSLGVGGTQYFGPGTRLTVL.